This is a list of T cell receptor beta chains from one sample in a study of T-cell memory formation after mild COVID-19. TCRdb re-analysed the 5' RACE reads in MiXCR, keeping a single row per CDR3 protein. The data contain roughly 120,000 distinct CDR3 sequences, about 16% of them singletons. The sample taken for sequencing was PBMCs or a T cell subset sorted from them (not recorded which). All receptors come from an adult woman who had mild COVID-19 (a few samples of this study predate the infection). Cell type and time point are not known. Each CDR3 is given with its conserved first and last residue. The order of the fields is D gene, V gene, J gene, clone size, CDR3 DNA, CDR3 protein. The D gene is left open where the match is weak. Expanded clones get a size class; other rows say once, few or many, or leave the size out.

>TRBD1|TRBV28|TRBJ2-1|many
TGTGCCAGCAGCCCCGGGACAGGGTTTTTCGAGCAGTTCTTC
CASSPGTGFFEQFF
>TRBD1|TRBV14|TRBJ2-2|few
TGTGCCAGCAGCCCGATTGGACAGGGAGGCCCCGGGGAGCTGTTTTTT
CASSPIGQGGPGELFF
>NA|TRBV7-2|TRBJ2-4|many
TGTGCCAGCAGCTTATTGCCGAAACTCGACCTAGCCAAAAACATTCAGTACTTC
CASSLLPKLDLAKNIQYF
>NA|TRBV4-1|TRBJ2-2|NA
TGCGCCAGCAGCCCACTCCGGGACACCGGGGAGCTGTTTTTT
CASSPLRDTGELFF
>TRBD2|TRBV29-1|TRBJ2-7|NA
TGCAGCGTTGAAGATTCCGGGACTAGCGGGGCCTACGAGCAGTACTTC
CSVEDSGTSGAYEQYF
>NA|TRBV7-2|TRBJ2-7|few
TGTGCCAGCAGCGCAACAGGGTCGTCCTACGAGCAGTACTTC
CASSATGSSYEQYF
>TRBD2|TRBV6-2/TRBV6-3|TRBJ2-2|NA
TGTGCCAGTCACCTGGCGGGGGAGAGTGCCGGGGAGCTGTTTTTT
CASHLAGESAGELFF
>NA|TRBV5-6|TRBJ2-5|NA
TGTGCCAGCAGCCTCAACCGGGATCAAGAGACCCAGTACTTC
CASSLNRDQETQYF
>TRBD2|TRBV4-3|TRBJ2-1|NA
TGCGCCAGCAGCCAAGCGTTCCGGACTAGCAGACACAATGAGCAGTTCTTC
CASSQAFRTSRHNEQFF
>TRBD2|TRBV20-1|TRBJ2-1|NA
TGCAGTGCTAGCCCTGGGACTAGCGGGTACAATGAGCAGTTCTTC
CSASPGTSGYNEQFF
>TRBD2|TRBV4-2|TRBJ2-7|few
TGTGCCAGCAGCCAAGGAGCTAGCGGGAAGTACGAGCAGTACTTC
CASSQGASGKYEQYF
>NA|TRBV9|TRBJ2-7|NA
TGTGCCAGCAGCGTAGAGGGGGGCGAGCAGTACTTC
CASSVEGGEQYF
>NA|TRBV11-3|TRBJ2-2|NA
TGTGCCAGCAGCTTACCCGGAACCGGGGAGCTGTTTTTT
CASSLPGTGELFF
>NA|TRBV11-2|TRBJ2-5|NA
TGTGCCAGCAGCCCGGCCATCGGAGCGCTCCAAGAGACCCAGTACTTC
CASSPAIGALQETQYF
>NA|TRBV20-1|TRBJ1-1|NA
TGCAGTGCTAGCCCCCCGGGCGCTACGAACACTGAAGCTTTCTTT
CSASPPGATNTEAFF
>NA|TRBV7-9|TRBJ1-1|NA
TGTGCCAGCACCGTAGAGAGGAACACTGAAGCTTTCTTT
CASTVERNTEAFF
>NA|TRBV11-2|TRBJ2-3|NA
TGTGCCAGCAGCCCGGCCGGACTCAGTCTTTTTAGCACAGATACGCAGTATTTT
CASSPAGLSLFSTDTQYF
>NA|TRBV5-5|TRBJ2-5|NA
TGTGCCAGCAGCTCCGCGATAAAAGAGACCCAGTACTTC
CASSSAIKETQYF
>TRBD2|TRBV12-3/TRBV12-4|TRBJ2-1|few
TGTGCCAGCACCCCTATGGCGGGAGGGCTCCGCAATGAGCAGTTCTTC
CASTPMAGGLRNEQFF
>NA|TRBV3-1|TRBJ2-2|many
TGTGCCAGCAGCCAAGGCCTAGCGAACACCGGGGAGCTGTTTTTT
CASSQGLANTGELFF
>NA|TRBV5-1|TRBJ2-3|few
TGCGCCAGCAGCTTGGGCGAGGGAACGGGCACAGATACGCAGTATTTT
CASSLGEGTGTDTQYF